The clone carrying this TCR beta chain was seen a handful of times. Its specificity is not known. The sample originates from a study of immune evolution from preneoplasia to lung adenocarcinoma. The table came from immunoSEQ multiplex PCR; TCRdb's copy has only in-frame clones and leaves some out. This sample carries tens of thousands of clones, 70% to 80% of them seen once, and the ten largest clones take approximately 4.7%. Two lung cancer pathologists independently confirmed each histologic diagnosis. Premalignant or tumor cells were enriched by macro-dissection after pathologic assessment. The CDR3 is made up of 14 amino acids. Trimming removed 2 bases at V and 6 bases at J, with 12 bases between. Germline lookup yields CDR1 SGHTA and CDR2 FQGNSA. Study observations and caveats: Top clone share appeared to fall from AAH through AIS, MIA, adenocarcinoma.

This clonotype was obtained from a person between 55 and 69 years old with lung adenocarcinoma. The chain joins TRBV7-2 to TRBJ2-3, with a possible D match to TRBD2 (6 bases). The sequenced sample consisted of FFPE invasive lung adenocarcinoma tissue. The CDR3 sequence is CASSLNGGPDTQYF. The CDR3 coding sequence is TGTGCCAGCAGCTTAAACGGGGGTCCCGATACGCAGTATTTT.